This T cell receptor beta chain was found in a study of T cell responses to AZD1222 COVID-19 vaccine. About the research overall: Pooled in the analysis were second doses at about 4 or about 12 weeks. Findings and limits, study-wide: No day 14 peak samples; only post-peak repertoires were characterized. Among spike-specific TCRs, nearly half reportedly target unmutated variant regions. Spike-specific TCR breadth rose after two AZD1222 doses, and depth rose as well.

Details on this clone: Its specificity is not known.

Repertoires were generated with immunoSEQ multiplex PCR, while TCRdb's copy carries only in-frame clones and drops some. Altogether approximately 140,000 clones are present, 85% to 95% being singletons, with the ten largest covering about 1.9%. Germline V gene data show CDR1 as SGHNT and CDR2 as YYREEE (reference sequence). V was trimmed by 0 bases and J by 7 bases, leaving 4 bases between them. The CDR3 has 12 amino acids. V gene TRBV5-4 combines with J gene TRBJ2-2; D not resolved. Sequences were derived from peripheral blood, sampled on day 0 of AZD1222 vaccination. The sequence was collected from an adult in good health. The CDR3: CASSLADGELFF. Here the CDR3 DNA reads TGTGCCAGCAGCTTGGCCGACGGGGAGCTGTTTTTT.